This TCR beta chain was sequenced for a study of T-cell memory formation after mild COVID-19. TCRdb recomputed calls from the 5' RACE reads with MiXCR, one row per CDR3 protein. Altogether 500,000 to 650,000 distinct CDR3 sequences are present, less than 25% being singletons, with the ten largest covering about 8.4%. Sequencing was done on a sample of PBMCs or a T cell subset sorted from them (not recorded which). This sequence was found in an adult woman who had mild COVID-19 (a few samples of this study predate the infection). Cell type and time point are not known.

CDR3 DNA: TGTGCCAGCTCACCTCGGACAGGGCAGTACCAGCCCCAGCATTTT. It codes for CASSPRTGQYQPQHF. The chain has TRBV18 and TRBJ1-5; TRBD1 aligns across 8 bases. Per germline, CDR1 KGHSH and CDR2 LQKENI. This CDR3 region has 15 residues. The ends lost 3 bases at V and 7 bases at J; junction bases unmatched: 8.